Below are 27 T cell receptor beta chains sequenced from a single sample in a study of blood T cells in healthy people across ages. With a J-beta primer mix and a sample-barcoded 5' primer, a second PCR ran roughly 6 to 12 cycles. TCRdb used MiXCR to reprocess the 5' RACE reads, holding one entry per CDR3 protein. The sample lists 1.4 million or so distinct CDR3 sequences, under 55% occurring once. Sequences were obtained from blood. These receptor sequences come from a woman under 30 in good health.

This clonotype was detected only a few times. The chain couples TRBV9 to TRBJ1-2, with a weak D call TRBD1 (5 bases). CDR3 length: 15 residues. Germline V gene sequence: CDR1 SGDLS, CDR2 YYNGEE. V lost 1 base and J lost 2, with 12 bases in between. The CDR3 loop is CASSVKTAGNYGYTF. The CDR3 bases are TGTGCCAGCAGCGTAAAGACGGCAGGGAACTATGGCTACACCTTC.

The chain is built from TRBV3-1 and TRBJ2-1, with a tentative D call TRBD1 (5 bases). V gave up 3 bases and J gave up 3 bases, with 9 bases separating them. Germline V gives CDR1 LGHDT, CDR2 YNNKEL (reference sequence). The CDR3 runs 14 residues. This chain's CDR3 is CASSHPGFYNEQFF. The CDR3 DNA sequence: TGTGCCAGCAGCCACCCAGGGTTCTACAATGAGCAGTTCTTC.

The J gene is TRBJ2-7, the V gene TRBV20-1; a weak D match, TRBD1 (5 bases). The CDR3 has 14 residues. V shed 5 bases and J shed 2 bases, with 16 bases lying between them. Germline values: CDR1 DFQATT, CDR2 SNEGSKA (reference sequence). CDR3 DNA: TGCAGTGCTTCAAAGGGGTCCAGGACCTACGAGCAGTACTTC. Its translation is CSASKGSRTYEQYF.

V and J are TRBV12-3 or TRBV12-4 and TRBJ2-1; D remains ambiguous. The J call may be incorrect, as the DNA end agrees better with TRBJ2-7. The length of the CDR3 is 14 residues. CDR3 amino acids: CASSFRRLNNEQYF. The CDR3 nucleotides are TGTGCCAGCAGTTTTAGACGGCTAAACAATGAGCAGTACTTC.

In its sample, this clonotype was seen a few times. The chain uses TRBV7-9 and TRBJ2-1; D gene uncertain. Germline assignment: CDR1 SEHNR and CDR2 FQNEAQ (reference sequence). The CDR3 runs to 12 residues. Trimming removed 5 bases at V and 8 bases at J, with 10 bases between. The CDR3 region is CASSPSVHEQFF. CDR3 nucleotides: TGTGCCAGCAGCCCTAGTGTGCATGAGCAGTTCTTC.

The table lists this clonotype with a few counts. V and J are TRBV11-2 and TRBJ2-5; 8 nucleotides match TRBD2. This CDR3 spans 14 amino acids. CDR1 and CDR2 from the germline V gene are SGHAT and FQNNGV. J was trimmed by 4 bases and V by 9 bases; bases with no gene match: 10. Here the CDR3 reads CASWWAGGGETQYF. The CDR3 DNA reads as TGTGCCAGTTGGTGGGCGGGGGGCGGAGAGACCCAGTACTTC.

The chain is built from TRBV7-2 and TRBJ2-5; no clear D gene. The ends were cut back, 8 bases at V and 4 bases at J, with 14 bases in the middle. Germline values: CDR1 SGHTA, CDR2 FQGNSA. CDR3 length equals 13 residues. The CDR3 DNA follows: TGTGCCAGCTGCCCCGTGGCTGGAGAGACCCAGTACTTC. It encodes CASCPVAGETQYF.

The rearrangement joins TRBV18 to TRBJ2-7; D perhaps matches TRBD2 (6 bases). Trimming removed 3 bases at V and 0 bases at J, with 9 bases between. The germline V gene has CDR1 KGHSH and CDR2 LQKENI. CDR3 length equals 14 residues. The CDR3: CASSPGLISYEQYF. CDR3 DNA: TGTGCCAGCTCACCGGGACTTATCTCCTACGAGCAGTACTTC.

The rearrangement links TRBV27 to TRBJ2-1, with TRBD2 matching 7 bases. With 2 bases clipped from V and 10 bases from J, the junction kept 14 bases outside the gene matches. The germline gives CDR1 MNHEY, CDR2 SMNVEV (reference sequence). CDR3 length: 16 residues. This chain's CDR3 is CASSLDPAGVVDEQFF. The CDR3, as DNA: TGTGCCAGCAGTTTAGATCCGGCGGGAGTCGTCGACGAGCAGTTCTTC.

This clonotype was picked up a small number of times. V is TRBV11-2 and J is TRBJ1-2; D remains unclear. Germline V gene data show CDR1 as SGHAT and CDR2 as FQNNGV. This CDR3 contains 13 residues. V lost 5 bases, J lost 5 bases, and 12 bases lay in between. In nucleotides, the CDR3 is TGTGCCAGCAGCGGCCAGCTAGGGTATGGCTACACCTTC. Its translation is CASSGQLGYGYTF.

This chain uses TRBV6-5 with TRBJ1-6, with 7 bases aligning to TRBD1. The germline V gene encodes CDR1 MNHEY and CDR2 SVGAGI. This CDR3 has 16 residues. Trimming removed 7 bases from V and 0 bases from J; junction bases left unmatched: 6. CDR3 coding DNA: TGTGCCAGCAAGACAGGGCCTAGCTCCTATAATTCACCCCTCCACTTT. It encodes CASKTGPSSYNSPLHF.

The chain recombines TRBV7-2 with TRBJ2-1; no firm D call. This CDR3 comprises 15 residues. V was trimmed by 3 bases and J by 4 bases, leaving 13 bases between them. Germline V gene lookup returns CDR1 SGHTA and CDR2 FQGNSA. CDR3 DNA: TGTGCCAGCAGCTTTGGCTTTGGGTGGTACAATGAGCAGTTCTTC. It codes for CASSFGFGWYNEQFF.

The J gene is TRBJ2-6, the V gene TRBV5-1; the D is unclear. CDR3 size: 15 residues. The V end lost 5 bases, the J end lost 2 bases, and 11 bases lay between the germline ends. CDR1 SGHRS and CDR2 YFSETQ come from the germline V gene. The CDR3 coding sequence is TGCGCCAGCAGTAAGACGAACCCTGGGGCCAACGTCCTGACTTTC. Protein sequence: CASSKTNPGANVLTF.

This clonotype was found a few times. V is TRBV6-5 and J is TRBJ2-5, with 9 bases aligning to TRBD2. CDR1 and CDR2 from the germline V gene are MNHEY and SVGAGI. V shed 6 bases, J shed 4 bases, and the junction held 6 bases outside the gene matches. The CDR3 consists of 14 residues. CDR3 DNA sequence: TGTGCCAGCAGGGTTAGCGGGGGCCGAGAGACCCAGTACTTC. Its protein product is CASRVSGGRETQYF.

The V gene is TRBV6-1, the J gene TRBJ1-2; weak D call: TRBD1 (6 bases). Germline V gives CDR1 MNHNS, CDR2 SASEGT. V lost 0 bases and J 4 bases, leaving 27 bases between the germline ends. The CDR3 has 20 residues. The CDR3, as DNA: TGTGCCAGCAGTGAAGCGGTGGTCGGACAGAACCCACTAAGGGGCTATGGCTACACCTTC. Translating it yields CASSEAVVGQNPLRGYGYTF.

This clonotype showed up just a few times. V gene TRBV27 combines with J gene TRBJ2-3; 9 bases align to TRBD1. CDR1 and CDR2 from the germline V gene are MNHEY and SMNVEV (reference sequence). The junction had 10 bases not matched to a gene; V was cut back by 2 bases and J by 4 bases. CDR3 length: 17 amino acids. The CDR3 loop reads CASSLHNTGGAADTQYF. CDR3 bases: TGTGCCAGCAGTTTACACAACACAGGGGGCGCAGCAGATACGCAGTATTTT.

V usage is TRBV12-3 or TRBV12-4 and J usage is TRBJ1-1, with D hard to call. V was pared by 5 bases and J by 7 bases, with 14 bases between. The CDR3 loop spans 13 amino acids. CDR3 sequence: CASSVRSSGEAFF. In DNA, the CDR3 is TGTGCCAGCAGTGTCCGCAGTTCGGGTGAAGCTTTCTTT.

This clonotype showed up just a few times. The J gene is TRBJ2-3, the V gene TRBV7-2; a weak D match, TRBD2 (6 bases). The CDR3 is made up of 15 amino acids. The germline V and J ends were trimmed by 6 bases and 2 bases, with 15 bases remaining between them. CDR1 SGHTA and CDR2 FQGNSA come from the germline V gene. The CDR3 DNA is TGTGCCAGCAGTCGCGGGACTTCTTACACAGATACGCAGTATTTT. This encodes CASSRGTSYTDTQYF.

The chain is built from TRBV6-2 or TRBV6-3 and TRBJ2-1; D gene ambiguous. The CDR3 runs 13 residues. The V gene's germline CDR1 is MNHEY and CDR2 SVGEGT. Trimming took 5 bases from V and 4 from J, leaving 9 bases between them. This CDR3 reads CASSRTDYNEQFF. CDR3 in DNA: TGTGCCAGCAGTAGGACGGATTACAATGAGCAGTTCTTC.

This chain links TRBV4-1 with TRBJ1-1; the match to TRBD1 covers 9 bases. Germline values: CDR1 MGHRA, CDR2 YSYEKL. There are 13 residues in the CDR3. J was trimmed by 10 bases and V by 1 base; bases with no gene match: 4. The CDR3 region is CASSQGQGVSAFF. The CDR3 nucleotides read TGCGCCAGCAGCCAAGGACAGGGGGTCTCAGCTTTCTTT.

On this clonotype: A junction boundary mismatches the germline segment, possibly from a read error. V is TRBV30 and J is TRBJ1-1; D gene ambiguous. This CDR3 spans 14 amino acids. The germline V gene encodes CDR1 GTSNPN and CDR2 SVGIG (reference sequence). The CDR3 loop is CVWSYDLRPTEAFF. The CDR3 nucleotides read TGTGTCTGGAGCTACGATTTGAGGCCCACTGAAGCTTTCTTT.

The chain couples TRBV4-3 to TRBJ1-2; D might be TRBD1 (6 bases). V dropped 1 base and J dropped 4 bases, with 16 bases sitting between them. Germline loops: CDR1 LGHNA, CDR2 YSLEER. The CDR3 covers 16 residues. CDR3 nucleotide sequence: TGCGCCAGCAGCCAAGTAATGGCGGGACACGGCTATGGCTACACCTTC. Its protein is CASSQVMAGHGYGYTF.

The chain uses TRBV5-1 and TRBJ2-3; weak D call: TRBD1 (5 bases). This CDR3 contains 14 residues. The germline V gene encodes CDR1 SGHRS and CDR2 YFSETQ. Trimming shortened V by 0 bases and J by 9 bases, and 14 bases separated the two germline ends. The CDR3 loop reads CASSLGQPTETQYF. CDR3 nucleotide sequence: TGCGCCAGCAGCTTGGGACAGCCCACGGAGACGCAGTATTTT.

This clonotype appeared a few times. The chain uses TRBV29-1 and TRBJ1-2; D ambiguous. This CDR3 is 14 amino acids long. Germline V gene sequence: CDR1 SQVTM, CDR2 ANQGSEA. The V and J ends lost 4 bases and 4 bases respectively, with 16 bases between them. The CDR3 here is CSVVREGGFYGYTF. The DNA of the CDR3 is TGCAGCGTTGTCCGGGAGGGAGGGTTCTATGGCTACACCTTC.

The J gene is TRBJ1-2, the V gene TRBV27; D may be TRBD1 (6 bases). There are 14 residues in the CDR3. V was trimmed by 3 bases and J by 8 bases, leaving 16 bases between them. Looked up from germline, CDR1 is MNHEY and CDR2 is SMNVEV (reference sequence). The CDR3 here is CASSLGSGGGGYTF. In nucleotides, the CDR3 is TGTGCCAGCAGTTTGGGATCCGGGGGCGGAGGCTACACCTTC.

This clonotype was counted between two and nine times. The genes are TRBV4-1 and TRBJ1-2, with TRBD1 as a possible D gene (6 bases). This CDR3 comprises 14 residues. Germline V gene sequence: CDR1 MGHRA, CDR2 YSYEKL. V was trimmed by 7 bases and J by 2 bases, leaving 14 bases between them. The CDR3 bases are TGCGCCAGCACCATAACCAGGGGAAACTATGGCTACACCTTC. It translates to CASTITRGNYGYTF.

The CDR3 reads CASSEGQLDTQYF. CDR3 bases: TGTGCCAGCAGCGAGGGACAGCTAGATACGCAGTATTTT. The V gene is TRBV11-1, the J gene TRBJ2-3, with 7 bases aligning to TRBD1. The germline CDR1 and CDR2 sequences are SGHAT and FQDESV (reference sequence). The V segment lost 5 bases and the J segment 5 bases; nucleotides outside the gene matches: 4. This CDR3 contains 13 residues.